The present T cell receptor beta chain was sequenced within a study of blood T cell repertoires in COVID-19. Clones were read by immunoSEQ multiplex PCR, and TCRdb kept only the in-frame ones, dropping some. This table has around 330,000 clones, about 85% appearing once. V was pared by 0 bases and J by 1 base, with 6 bases between. The CDR3 consists of 14 residues. Germline CDR1 is GTSNPN and CDR2 is SVGIG (reference sequence). The material sequenced was PBMCs or T cells enriched from blood (not recorded which). This TCR was recovered from a woman in her 30s who had been exposed to COVID-19. This chain joins TRBV30 and TRBJ2-2, with D possibly TRBD1 on 5 matching bases. CDR3 bases: TGTGCCTGGAGTGTAAGGGGGAACACCGGGGAGCTGTTTTTT. Residues: CAWSVRGNTGELFF.